This is a list of T cell receptor beta chains from one sample in a study of glioma-infiltrating T cells. Via MiXCR, TCRdb re-called the multiplex PCR reads, giving one row per CDR3 protein. The repertoire includes about 380,000 distinct CDR3 sequences, approximately 42% of them detected once, and 12% sits in the top ten. Sample: glioma tissue, nonneoplastic brain tissue, or PBMCs (not recorded which). These receptors all come from a human donor with low-grade glioma or glioblastoma, undergoing nonglioma brain surgery, or in good health (not recorded which). Each CDR3 is given with its conserved first and last residue. The order of the fields is clone size, J gene, V gene, D gene, CDR3 protein, CDR3 DNA. The D gene is left open where the match is weak. Where a row states a size, it is once, few, many or the class of an expanded clone; other rows omit it.

>few|TRBJ2-6|TRBV2|.
CASSRVSSGANVLTF
TGTGCCAGCAGTCGCGTGAGCTCTGGGGCCAACGTCCTGACTTTC
>.|TRBJ2-7|TRBV2|TRBD2
CASTRSGSAYEQYF
TGTGCCAGCACTCGTAGCGGGAGCGCATACGAGCAGTACTTC
>.|TRBJ2-7|TRBV28|TRBD2
CASSPRGGSSYEQYF
TGTGCCAGCAGTCCCCGCGGGGGGAGCTCCTACGAGCAGTACTTC
>.|TRBJ2-7|TRBV7-8|.
CASSFPGGIPYEQYF
TGTGCCAGCAGCTTCCCTGGGGGGATTCCGTACGAGCAGTACTTC
>many|TRBJ1-6|TRBV27|.
CASSSPAVNSPLHF
TGTGCCAGCAGTTCCCCCGCAGTTAATTCACCCCTCCACTTT
>.|TRBJ1-6|TRBV7-2|.
CASSLEGRYNSPLYF
TGTGCCAGCAGCTTAGAGGGACGGTATAATTCACCCCTCTACTTT
>few|TRBJ2-3|TRBV28|TRBD1
CASSSASGTGAADTQYF
TGTGCCAGCAGTTCCGCGTCCGGGACAGGCGCAGCAGATACGCAGTATTTT
>few|TRBJ2-1|TRBV6-1|.
CASKEGGRGEQFF
TGTGCCAGCAAAGAAGGGGGGCGCGGTGAGCAGTTCTTC
>many|TRBJ2-3|TRBV6-2/TRBV6-3|TRBD2
CASSSLAGGYTDTQYF
TGTGCCAGCAGTTCTCTAGCGGGAGGCTACACAGATACGCAGTATTTT
>.|TRBJ2-5|TRBV5-4|.
CASSLHSQETQYF
TGTGCCAGCAGCTTGCACAGCCAAGAGACCCAGTACTTC
>many|TRBJ2-1|TRBV27|TRBD2
CASSFGLDGASSYNEQFF
TGTGCCAGCAGTTTCGGACTAGACGGGGCCAGCTCCTACAATGAGCAGTTCTTC
>.|TRBJ2-5|TRBV28|.
CASSPYINQETHYF
TGTGCCAGCAGTCCGTACATAAACCAAGAGACCCACTACTTC
>.|TRBJ1-5|TRBV10-2|.
CASSPDGGSNQPQHF
TGCGCCAGCAGCCCTGACGGGGGCAGCAATCAGCCCCAGCATTTT
>.|TRBJ1-1|TRBV4-1|.
CASSQDLGVVGNTEAFF
TGCGCCAGCAGCCAAGATCTAGGGGTAGTTGGGAACACTGAAGCTTTCTTT
>.|TRBJ2-7|TRBV4-2|.
CASSQEVAAYEQYF
TGTGCCAGCAGCCAAGAAGTAGCCGCCTACGAGCAGTACTTC
>few|TRBJ2-7|TRBV7-9|TRBD1
CASSSRTGSYEQYF
TGTGCCAGCAGCTCCCGGACAGGGTCCTACGAGCAGTACTTC
>.|TRBJ2-3|TRBV4-1|.
CASGQTKGFPDTQYF
TGCGCCAGCGGCCAGACGAAGGGGTTCCCAGATACGCAGTATTTT
>once|TRBJ2-6|TRBV7-9|.
CASTTTRLYISTLGANVLTF
TGTGCCAGCACCACTACTCGGCTGTACATATCTACTCTGGGCGCCAACGTCCTGACTTTC
>.|TRBJ2-5|TRBV20-1|TRBD2
CSAGPSGRFQETQYF
TGCAGTGCTGGGCCTAGCGGGAGATTCCAAGAGACCCAGTACTTC
>medium-sized|TRBJ1-1|TRBV6-1|.
CASSDTGNTQPFF
TGTGCCAGCAGCGATACAGGGAATACGCAACCTTTCTTT
>.|TRBJ2-1|TRBV20-1|TRBD1
CSAGDRGRYNEQFF
TGCAGTGCCGGGGACAGGGGGCGATACAATGAGCAGTTCTTC
>many|TRBJ2-5|TRBV24-1|TRBD2
CATSRLAGETQYF
TGTGCCACCTCCCGACTAGCCGGAGAGACCCAGTACTTC
>many|TRBJ1-5|TRBV25-1|.
CASSESGRDQPQHF
TGTGCCAGCAGTGAATCGGGGAGAGATCAGCCCCAGCATTTT
>.|TRBJ1-5|TRBV9|.
CASSPEGARDQPQHF
TGTGCCAGCAGCCCCGAAGGGGCGCGGGATCAGCCCCAGCATTTT
>.|TRBJ1-5|TRBV20-1|.
CSARRKAARNQPQHF
TGCAGTGCTAGGAGAAAGGCGGCCCGCAATCAGCCCCAGCATTTT
>.|TRBJ2-1|TRBV2|TRBD1
CASNPQGYEQFF
TGTGCCAGCAATCCACAGGGGTATGAGCAGTTCTTC
>many|TRBJ1-1|TRBV6-2/TRBV6-3|.
CASRKTGYFMNTEAFF
TGTGCCAGCAGAAAGACAGGTTACTTCATGAACACTGAAGCTTTCTTT
>.|TRBJ2-4|TRBV7-9|.
CASSSGVAKNIQYF
TGTGCCAGCAGCTCAGGAGTAGCCAAAAACATTCAGTACTTC
>once|TRBJ2-1|TRBV28|TRBD2
CASSSAGVPYDEQFF
TGTGCCAGCAGTTCCGCGGGAGTGCCCTACGATGAGCAGTTCTTC
>.|TRBJ1-3|TRBV12-3/TRBV12-4|.
CASSYFPGQSPGNTIYF
TGTGCCAGCAGCTACTTTCCTGGACAGTCCCCTGGAAACACCATATATTTT
>.|TRBJ1-2|TRBV10-3|.
CAINPDSNYGYTF
TGTGCCATCAACCCGGACAGCAACTATGGCTACACCTTC
>.|TRBJ2-5|TRBV5-4|TRBD2
CASSSYRDYPPETQHF
TGTGCCAGCAGCTCGTACCGGGACTACCCACCAGAGACCCAGCACTTC
>few|TRBJ1-2|TRBV7-2|.
CASSPEYPGGYTF
TGTGCCAGCAGCCCGGAGTACCCGGGTGGCTACACCTTC
>.|TRBJ2-7|TRBV20-1|.
CNASGGGPKTYEQYF
TGCAATGCTAGCGGCGGGGGCCCAAAGACCTACGAGCAGTACTTC
>.|TRBJ2-7|TRBV4-1|TRBD2
CASSQGLGNYEQYF
TGCGCCAGCAGCCAGGGACTAGGAAACTACGAGCAGTACTTC
>.|TRBJ1-1|TRBV27|.
CASSSQWGGTEAFF
TGTGCCAGCAGTTCCCAGTGGGGGGGCACTGAAGCTTTCTTT
>.|TRBJ1-3|TRBV7-2|.
CASSRDLGTNTIYF
TGTGCCAGCAGCCGGGACCTGGGAACGAACACCATATATTTT
>many|TRBJ1-1|TRBV20-1|.
CSANPPTVNTEAFF
TGCAGTGCCAACCCCCCGACAGTGAACACTGAAGCTTTCTTT
>few|TRBJ2-5|TRBV15|TRBD1
CATNLDRGLTETQYF
TGTGCCACCAATTTGGACAGGGGGCTGACCGAGACCCAGTACTTC
>many|TRBJ2-2|TRBV27|.
CASSLGLGGGELFF
TGTGCCAGCAGTTTAGGGCTGGGGGGCGGGGAGCTGTTTTTT
>.|TRBJ1-1|TRBV7-2|.
CASSSSRGSGNEAFF
TGTGCCAGCAGCTCTTCGCGCGGGAGTGGCAATGAAGCTTTCTTT
>.|TRBJ2-2|TRBV7-2|.
CASSLVGGLDTGELFF
TGTGCCAGCAGCTTAGTTGGGGGGCTCGACACCGGGGAGCTGTTTTTT
>few|TRBJ1-5|TRBV10-3|TRBD1
CAISVEGRGLSDQPQHF
TGTGCCATCAGTGTTGAAGGAAGGGGGCTTTCGGATCAGCCCCAGCATTTT
>many|TRBJ2-3|TRBV28|.
CASSALSDTQYF
TGTGCCAGCAGTGCATTGTCGGATACGCAGTATTTT
>.|TRBJ2-3|TRBV7-3|TRBD2
CASSFTGTSGTDTQCF
TGTGCCAGCAGCTTTACCGGGACTAGCGGAACAGATACGCAGTGTTTT
>few|TRBJ1-4|TRBV4-1|.
CASSQVLATTNEKLFF
TGCGCCAGCAGCCAAGTCCTGGCAACAACTAATGAAAAACTGTTTTTT
>.|TRBJ2-1|TRBV28|.
CASTRAPGEKFF
TGTGCCAGCACCCGAGCCCCCGGCGAGAAGTTCTTC
>.|TRBJ2-3|TRBV20-1|.
CSASPGLLITDTQYF
TGCAGTGCTTCCCCCGGACTGCTTATCACAGATACGCAGTATTTT
>.|TRBJ2-7|TRBV4-2|TRBD2
CASSQDGTSAGGWEQYF
TGTGCCAGCAGCCAAGATGGTACGTCGGCGGGAGGCTGGGAGCAGTACTTC
>.|TRBJ2-3|TRBV28|.
CASSGQPSTDTQYF
TGTGCCAGCAGTGGGCAGCCTAGCACAGATACGCAGTATTTT
>.|TRBJ1-1|TRBV2|.
CATRGGGWTEAFF
TGTGCCACCCGGGGGGGGGGCTGGACTGAAGCTTTCTTT
>few|TRBJ2-2|TRBV10-3|TRBD2
CAISETSGRAGAGELFF
TGTGCCATCAGTGAAACTAGCGGGAGGGCCGGGGCCGGGGAGCTGTTTTTT
>many|TRBJ2-7|TRBV6-2/TRBV6-3|TRBD1
CASSQTGWKVYEQYF
TGTGCCAGCAGTCAGACAGGGTGGAAAGTATACGAGCAGTACTTC
>many|TRBJ2-5|TRBV20-1|.
CSAVAIQETQYF
TGCAGTGCGGTAGCGATTCAAGAGACCCAGTACTTC
>many|TRBJ2-3|TRBV6-5|.
CASSYKAGTDTQYF
TGTGCCAGCAGTTACAAAGCGGGCACAGATACGCAGTATTTT